This T cell receptor delta chain appears in the sequencing data of a study of Vδ1+ human thymocytes. In the case of this clone: Its target is not known.

CDR3 size: 18 residues. Germline V gene lookup returns CDR1 TSWWSYY and CDR2 QGS. V was cut by 4 bases and J by 4 bases, with 25 bases left in between. The sorted cells were CD3+ Vdelta1+ Vdelta2- thymocytes from alphabeta-depleted thymus. RNA was extracted from the cells and then reverse transcribed. Multiplex PCR used pooled V-gene forward primers and a constant-region reverse primer to amplify CDR3s. TCRdb applied CATT to the multiplex PCR reads for clone calling. The data contain under 80,000 delta-chain clones, around 30% of them singletons. General study findings and limits: The authors advised highly purified populations and single-cell validation. Donors shared many TRG clonotypes but few TRD clonotypes. Around 20% of thymic delta-chain sequences were Vdelta2, with few Vdelta3, unlike blood Vdelta1+ controls. In the thymus, TRG and TRD repertoires looked highly polyclonal with Gaussian CDR3 lengths.

The TCR originated in a boy less than two years old who had congenital heart surgery. Sequenced material: Vdelta1+ gamma-delta thymocytes from the thymus. Stated subset: FACS-sorted CD3+ TCRalphabeta- TCRVdelta1+ TCRVdelta2- thymocytes. V and J are TRDV1 and TRDJ1, with D perhaps TRDD3 (6 bases). The CDR3 DNA reads as TGTGCTCTTGGGGGACCCGACTATTCACGGGGATGGGGCGATAAACTCATCTTT. Translating gives CALGGPDYSRGWGDKLIF.